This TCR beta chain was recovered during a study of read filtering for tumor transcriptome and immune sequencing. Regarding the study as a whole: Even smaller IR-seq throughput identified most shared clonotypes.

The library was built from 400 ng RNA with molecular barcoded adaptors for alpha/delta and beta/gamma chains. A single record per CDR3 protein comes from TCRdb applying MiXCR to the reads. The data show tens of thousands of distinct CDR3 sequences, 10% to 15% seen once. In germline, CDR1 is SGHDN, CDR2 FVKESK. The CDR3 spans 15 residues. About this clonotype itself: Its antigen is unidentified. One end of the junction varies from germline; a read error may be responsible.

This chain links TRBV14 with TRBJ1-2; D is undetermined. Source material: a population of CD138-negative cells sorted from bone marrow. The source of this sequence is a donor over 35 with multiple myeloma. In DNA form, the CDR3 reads TGTGCCAACAGCCCAGACACAAGCCGGATCTATGGCTACACCTTC. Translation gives CANSPDTSRIYGYTF.